This paragraph covers one T cell receptor beta chain sequence. This CDR3 region has 15 residues. Trimming at V came to 0 bases and at J to 2 bases, leaving 0 bases not matched to a gene. The library targeted TCRbeta and was prepared with unique molecular identifiers. TCRdb recomputed calls from the PCR reads with MiXCR, one row per CDR3 protein. The repertoire has more than 450,000 distinct CDR3 sequences, 18% of them found once; the top ten carry roughly 3.3%. This entry comes from a study of T-cell reconstitution after alpha-beta-depleted transplantation in children. The rearrangement links TRBV12-3 or TRBV12-4 to TRBJ2-1, with 8 bases that match TRBD2. The sample consisted of PBMCs from the stem cell graft donor, taken from the stem cell graft. The clonotype was recovered from a human donor who donated a stem cell graft to a child with acute lymphoblastic leukemia. The CDR3 loop is CASSLATSAYNEQFF. The CDR3 coding sequence is TGTGCCAGCAGTTTAGCGACTAGCGCCTACAATGAGCAGTTCTTC.